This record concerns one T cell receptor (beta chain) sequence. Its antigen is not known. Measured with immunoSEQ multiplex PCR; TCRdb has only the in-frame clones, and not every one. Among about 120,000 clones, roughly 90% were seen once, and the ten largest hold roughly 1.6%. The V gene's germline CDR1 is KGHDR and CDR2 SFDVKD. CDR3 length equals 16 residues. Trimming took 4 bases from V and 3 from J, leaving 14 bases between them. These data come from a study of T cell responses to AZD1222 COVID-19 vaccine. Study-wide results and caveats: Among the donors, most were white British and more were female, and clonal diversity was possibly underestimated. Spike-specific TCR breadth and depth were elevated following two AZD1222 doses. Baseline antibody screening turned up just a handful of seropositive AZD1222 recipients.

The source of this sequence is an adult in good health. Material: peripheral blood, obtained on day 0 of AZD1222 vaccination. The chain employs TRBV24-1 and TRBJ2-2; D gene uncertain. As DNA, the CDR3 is TGTGCCACCAGTGAGGAGAACAGACTTGACACCGGGGAGCTGTTTTTT. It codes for CATSEENRLDTGELFF.